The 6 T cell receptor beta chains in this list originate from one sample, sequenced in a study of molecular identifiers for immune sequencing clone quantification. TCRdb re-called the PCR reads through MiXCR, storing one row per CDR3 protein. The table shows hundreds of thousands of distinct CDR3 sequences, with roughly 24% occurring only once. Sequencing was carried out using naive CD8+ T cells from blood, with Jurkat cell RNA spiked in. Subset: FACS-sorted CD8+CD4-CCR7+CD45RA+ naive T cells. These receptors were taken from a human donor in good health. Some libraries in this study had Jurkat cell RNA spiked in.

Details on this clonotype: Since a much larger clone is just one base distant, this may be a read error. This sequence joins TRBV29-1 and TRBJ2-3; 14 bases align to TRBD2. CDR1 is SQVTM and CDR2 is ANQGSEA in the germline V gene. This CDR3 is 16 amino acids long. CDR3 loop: CSVAGLAGVVMDTKYF. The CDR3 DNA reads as TGCAGCGTAGCGGGACTAGCGGGAGTTGTTATGGATACGAAGTATTTT.

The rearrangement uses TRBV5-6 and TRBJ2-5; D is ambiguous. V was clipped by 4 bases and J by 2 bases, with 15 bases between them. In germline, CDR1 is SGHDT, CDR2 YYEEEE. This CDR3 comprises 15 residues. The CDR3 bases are TGTGCCAGCAGCCCCCACCCGACGGAGCAAGAGACCCAGTACTTC. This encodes CASSPHPTEQETQYF.

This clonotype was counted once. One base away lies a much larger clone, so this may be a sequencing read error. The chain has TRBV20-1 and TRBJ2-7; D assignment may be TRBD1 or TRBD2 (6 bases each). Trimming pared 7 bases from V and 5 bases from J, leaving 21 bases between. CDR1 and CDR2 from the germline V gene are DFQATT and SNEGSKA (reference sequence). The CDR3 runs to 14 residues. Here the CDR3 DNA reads TGCAGTGTTACCCCACAGGGAGGTCATGACGAGCAGTACTTC. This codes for CSVTPQGGHDEQYF.

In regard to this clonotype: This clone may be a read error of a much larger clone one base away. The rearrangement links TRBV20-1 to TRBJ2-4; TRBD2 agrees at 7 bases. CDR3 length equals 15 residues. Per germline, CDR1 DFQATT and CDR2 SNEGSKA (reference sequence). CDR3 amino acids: CSGRGAGELKNIQYF. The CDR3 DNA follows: TGCAGTGGTAGAGGTGCGGGGGAGTTAAAAAACATTCAGTACTTC.

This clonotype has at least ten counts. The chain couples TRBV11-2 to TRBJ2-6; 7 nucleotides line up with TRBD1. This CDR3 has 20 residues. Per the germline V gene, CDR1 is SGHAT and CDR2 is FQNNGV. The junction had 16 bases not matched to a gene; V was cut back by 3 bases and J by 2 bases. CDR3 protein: CASSFRPGGLARPGANVLTF. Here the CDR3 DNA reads TGTGCCAGCAGCTTCCGCCCAGGGGGTCTTGCCCGTCCTGGGGCCAACGTCCTGACTTTC.

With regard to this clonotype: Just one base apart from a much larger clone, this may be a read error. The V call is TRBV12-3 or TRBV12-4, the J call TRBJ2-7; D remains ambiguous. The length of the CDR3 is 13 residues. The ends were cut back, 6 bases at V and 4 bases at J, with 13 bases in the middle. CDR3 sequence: CASSHTDGYEQYF. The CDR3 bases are TGTGCCAGCAGCCACACCGACGGTTACGAGCAGTACTTC.